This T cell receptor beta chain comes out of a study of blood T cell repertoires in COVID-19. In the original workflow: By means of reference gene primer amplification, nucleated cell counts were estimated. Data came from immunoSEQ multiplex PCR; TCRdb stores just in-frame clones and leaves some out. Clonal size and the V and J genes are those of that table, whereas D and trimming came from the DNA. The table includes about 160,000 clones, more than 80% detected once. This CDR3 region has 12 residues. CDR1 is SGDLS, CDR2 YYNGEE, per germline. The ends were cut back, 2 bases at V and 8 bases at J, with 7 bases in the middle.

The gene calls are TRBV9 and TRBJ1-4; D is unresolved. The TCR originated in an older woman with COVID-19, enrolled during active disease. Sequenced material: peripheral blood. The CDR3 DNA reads TGTGCCAGCAGCGTCCCGGGGGAAAAACTGTTTTTT. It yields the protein CASSVPGEKLFF.